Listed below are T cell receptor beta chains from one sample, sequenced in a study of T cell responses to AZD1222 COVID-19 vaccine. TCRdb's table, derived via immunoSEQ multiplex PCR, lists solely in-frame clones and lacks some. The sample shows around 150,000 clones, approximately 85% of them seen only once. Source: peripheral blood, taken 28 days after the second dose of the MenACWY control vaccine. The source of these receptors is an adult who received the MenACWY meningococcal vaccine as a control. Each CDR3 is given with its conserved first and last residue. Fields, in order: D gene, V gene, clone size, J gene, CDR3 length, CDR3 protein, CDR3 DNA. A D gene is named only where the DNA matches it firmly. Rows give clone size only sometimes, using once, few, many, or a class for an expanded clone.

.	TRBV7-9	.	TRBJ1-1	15	CASSPRDLANTEAFF	TGTGCCAGCAGCCCGAGGGACCTAGCGAACACTGAAGCTTTCTTT
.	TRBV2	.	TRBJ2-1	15	CASKPGSSPTARQFF	TGTGCCAGCAAACCAGGGAGCTCTCCCACTGCCAGGCAGTTCTTC
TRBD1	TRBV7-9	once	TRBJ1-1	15	CASSLAGQGAPEAFF	TGTGCCAGCAGCTTAGCGGGACAGGGGGCCCCTGAAGCTTTCTTT
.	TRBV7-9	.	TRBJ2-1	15	CASSPWGENYNEQFF	TGTGCCAGCAGCCCATGGGGGGAGAACTACAATGAGCAGTTCTTC
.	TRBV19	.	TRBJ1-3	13	CASSLLDGNTIYF	TGTGCCAGTAGCTTATTGGATGGAAACACCATATATTTT
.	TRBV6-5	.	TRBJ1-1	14	CASSLHREDTEAFF	TGTGCCAGCAGTCTTCACAGGGAAGACACTGAAGCTTTCTTT
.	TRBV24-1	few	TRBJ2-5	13	CATSLPGQETQYF	TGTGCCACCAGTTTACCAGGCCAAGAGACCCAGTACTTC
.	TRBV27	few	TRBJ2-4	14	CASSVQGAKNIQYF	TGTGCCAGCAGTGTACAGGGAGCCAAAAACATTCAGTACTTC
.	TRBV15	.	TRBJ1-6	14	CATSRGGTSSPLHF	TGTGCCACCAGCAGAGGGGGGACATCATCACCCCTCCACTTT
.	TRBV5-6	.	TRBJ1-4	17	CASSLDLDHATNEKLFF	TGTGCCAGCAGCTTGGATCTGGATCATGCAACTAATGAAAAACTGTTTTTT
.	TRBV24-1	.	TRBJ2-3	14	CATSEHNRADTQYF	TGTGCCACCAGTGAACACAACAGGGCAGATACGCAGTATTTT
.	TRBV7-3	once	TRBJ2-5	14	CASSDTGYQETQYF	TGTGCCAGCAGCGATACGGGTTACCAAGAGACCCAGTACTTC
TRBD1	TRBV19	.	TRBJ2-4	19	CASSLSTGTGTLAKNIQYF	TGTGCCAGTAGTTTATCCACCGGGACAGGTACACTAGCCAAAAACATTCAGTACTTC
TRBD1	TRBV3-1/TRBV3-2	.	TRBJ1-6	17	CASSQPDRSSYNSPLHF	TGTGCCAGCAGCCAACCGGACAGGTCGAGCTATAATTCACCCCTCCACTTT
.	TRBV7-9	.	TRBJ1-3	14	CASSLSPSGNTIYF	TGTGCCAGCAGCTTAAGCCCTTCTGGAAACACCATATATTTT
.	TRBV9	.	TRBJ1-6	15	CASSVSPGVGSPLHF	TGTGCCAGCAGCGTAAGCCCCGGGGTAGGATCACCCCTCCACTTT
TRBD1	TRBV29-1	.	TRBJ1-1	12	CSAGDRNTEAFF	TGCAGCGCCGGGGACAGGAACACTGAAGCTTTCTTT
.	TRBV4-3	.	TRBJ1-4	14	CASSQDPVKEKLFF	TGCGCCAGCAGCCAAGATCCGGTTAAGGAAAAACTGTTTTTT
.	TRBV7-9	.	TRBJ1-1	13	CASSQMAESEAFF	TGTGCCAGCAGCCAAATGGCAGAAAGTGAAGCTTTCTTT
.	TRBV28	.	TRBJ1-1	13	CASRDMMNTEAFF	TGTGCCAGCAGAGACATGATGAACACTGAAGCTTTCTTT
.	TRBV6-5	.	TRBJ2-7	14	CASSVHRYTYEQYF	TGTGCCAGCAGCGTACACAGGTATACCTACGAGCAGTACTTC
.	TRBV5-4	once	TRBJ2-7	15	CASSFLSGVGYEQYF	TGTGCCAGCAGCTTTTTATCAGGAGTGGGATACGAGCAGTACTTC